This is a list of T cell receptor beta chains from one sample in a study of blood T cell repertoires in COVID-19. Sequenced by immunoSEQ multiplex PCR; TCRdb stores in-frame clones only, minus some. The sample contains 130,000 to 150,000 clones, more than 65% of which appear only once. The sequencing input was peripheral blood. These TCRs come from a man in his 60s with active or convalescent COVID-19. Both conserved end residues are part of each CDR3. A D gene is named only where the DNA matches it firmly.

J gene: TRBJ1-2; V gene: TRBV28; CDR3 length: 18; D gene: .; CDR3 DNA: TGTGCCAGCAGAAGCGAGTGGTCAAGGCAGGGGAATAACTATGGCTACACCTTC; CDR3 protein: CASRSEWSRQGNNYGYTF
J gene: TRBJ1-6; V gene: TRBV7-9; CDR3 length: 17; D gene: TRBD1; CDR3 DNA: TGTGCCAGCAGCTTAGCCCCCGGGACAGGTCGAAATTCACCCCTCCACTTT; CDR3 protein: CASSLAPGTGRNSPLHF
J gene: TRBJ2-3; V gene: TRBV14; CDR3 length: 12; D gene: .; CDR3 DNA: TGTGCCAGCACCATTGACCCTCGGGTTTCGTATTTT; CDR3 protein: CASTIDPRVSYF
J gene: TRBJ1-1; V gene: TRBV7-9; CDR3 length: 12; D gene: .; CDR3 DNA: TGTGCCAGCAGCCTCTCGGACTATGAAGCTTTCTTT; CDR3 protein: CASSLSDYEAFF
J gene: TRBJ1-3; V gene: TRBV18; CDR3 length: 18; D gene: .; CDR3 DNA: TGTGCCAGCTCACCATTACCCCAACAGAAAAACTCTGGAAACACCATATATTTT; CDR3 protein: CASSPLPQQKNSGNTIYF
J gene: TRBJ1-2; V gene: TRBV12-3/TRBV12-4; CDR3 length: 13; D gene: .; CDR3 DNA: TGTGCCAGCAGTTTTAGTCAGGGCAGAGGCTACACCTTC; CDR3 protein: CASSFSQGRGYTF
J gene: TRBJ2-1; V gene: TRBV6-5; CDR3 length: 15; D gene: TRBD2; CDR3 DNA: TGTGCCAGCAGTCGGGGGGAGGGGCCGCGGGGTGAGCAGTTCTTC; CDR3 protein: CASSRGEGPRGEQFF
J gene: TRBJ2-2; V gene: TRBV5-1; CDR3 length: 16; D gene: TRBD1; CDR3 DNA: TGCGCCAGCAGCTTGGTAGGGGGCGGATACTCCGGGGAGCTGTTTTTT; CDR3 protein: CASSLVGGGYSGELFF
J gene: TRBJ2-7; V gene: TRBV6-2/TRBV6-3; CDR3 length: 14; D gene: .; CDR3 DNA: TGTGCCAGCAGTCCACTGACGGGGATTGAGGAGCAGTACTTC; CDR3 protein: CASSPLTGIEEQYF
J gene: TRBJ2-1; V gene: TRBV10-1; CDR3 length: 15; D gene: TRBD2; CDR3 DNA: TGCGCCAGCAGTATGACTAGCGGGATTGGCGGTGAGCAGTTCTTC; CDR3 protein: CASSMTSGIGGEQFF
J gene: TRBJ2-1; V gene: TRBV4-3; CDR3 length: 17; D gene: .; CDR3 DNA: TGCGCCAGCAGCCAAGATAGGTCTTACGGAGGGTCGGTTGAGCAGTTCTTC; CDR3 protein: CASSQDRSYGGSVEQFF
J gene: TRBJ1-1; V gene: TRBV29-1; CDR3 length: 13; D gene: TRBD1; CDR3 DNA: TGCAGCGGGGGGGGACAGGGGAAACCTGAAGCTTTCTTT; CDR3 protein: CSGGGQGKPEAFF
J gene: TRBJ2-1; V gene: TRBV6-2/TRBV6-3; CDR3 length: 16; D gene: TRBD2; CDR3 DNA: TGTGCCAGCAGTTCCGCGCTAGCGGGAGATTTCTATGAGCAGTTCTTC; CDR3 protein: CASSSALAGDFYEQFF
J gene: TRBJ2-5; V gene: TRBV30; CDR3 length: 20; D gene: TRBD2; CDR3 DNA: TGTGCCTGGAGTGTGGGACTAGCGGGATATTATTCTCGTGTGAAAGAGACCCAGTACTTC; CDR3 protein: CAWSVGLAGYYSRVKETQYF
J gene: TRBJ1-1; V gene: TRBV9; CDR3 length: 14; D gene: .; CDR3 DNA: TGTGCCAGCAGCTTGGACAGCATGAACACTGAAGCTTTCTTT; CDR3 protein: CASSLDSMNTEAFF
J gene: TRBJ2-5; V gene: TRBV28; CDR3 length: 13; D gene: .; CDR3 DNA: TGTGCCAGCAGCATTGGGGGGAAGGAGACCCAGTACTTC; CDR3 protein: CASSIGGKETQYF
J gene: TRBJ1-2; V gene: TRBV11-3; CDR3 length: 13; D gene: .; CDR3 DNA: TGTGCCAGCAGTGACAGGTTAGGGCGAGGCTACACCTTC; CDR3 protein: CASSDRLGRGYTF
J gene: TRBJ1-3; V gene: TRBV20-1; CDR3 length: 11; D gene: TRBD1; CDR3 DNA: TGCAGCGGACAGGGGGGAGCCTCCATATATTTT; CDR3 protein: CSGQGGASIYF
J gene: TRBJ1-1; V gene: TRBV4-3; CDR3 length: 15; D gene: .; CDR3 DNA: TGCGCCAGCAGCCCACATACGGGGGGTGGGACTGAAGCTTTCTTT; CDR3 protein: CASSPHTGGGTEAFF
J gene: TRBJ2-1; V gene: TRBV9; CDR3 length: 22; D gene: TRBD2; CDR3 DNA: TGTGCCAGCAGCGTAGGCCCTTCGACAGGAAGGGTGAGCGGGAGGGCCATCGATGAGCAGTTCTTC; CDR3 protein: CASSVGPSTGRVSGRAIDEQFF
J gene: TRBJ1-4; V gene: TRBV9; CDR3 length: 17; D gene: TRBD1; CDR3 DNA: TGTGCCAGCAGCGTAGCTCGGGACAGGGGCTCCTATGAAAAACTGTTTTTT; CDR3 protein: CASSVARDRGSYEKLFF
J gene: TRBJ1-4; V gene: TRBV5-5; CDR3 length: 16; D gene: .; CDR3 DNA: TGTGCCAGCAGCTTGCCCGAGTTAGCAACTAATGAAAAACTGTTTTTT; CDR3 protein: CASSLPELATNEKLFF
J gene: TRBJ1-1; V gene: TRBV20-1; CDR3 length: 11; D gene: .; CDR3 DNA: TGCAGTGCTAGAGCAAACACTGAAGCTTTCTTT; CDR3 protein: CSARANTEAFF
J gene: TRBJ1-2; V gene: TRBV30; CDR3 length: 18; D gene: .; CDR3 DNA: TGTGCCTGGGATCGAGCCCTATTAGGAGGTCCTCCTAACTATGGCTACACCTTC; CDR3 protein: CAWDRALLGGPPNYGYTF
J gene: TRBJ1-2; V gene: TRBV29-1; CDR3 length: 11; D gene: TRBD1; CDR3 DNA: TGCAGCGGCGGAGGACAGGGCGGCTACACCTTC; CDR3 protein: CSGGGQGGYTF
J gene: TRBJ1-2; V gene: TRBV2; CDR3 length: 11; D gene: .; CDR3 DNA: TGTGCCAAAAACAGTCCCCATGGCTACACCTTC; CDR3 protein: CAKNSPHGYTF
J gene: TRBJ2-7; V gene: TRBV6-5; CDR3 length: 13; D gene: TRBD1; CDR3 DNA: TGTGCCACCAGACAGGGGGCCACCTACGAGCAGTACTTC; CDR3 protein: CATRQGATYEQYF
J gene: TRBJ1-3; V gene: TRBV11-2; CDR3 length: 16; D gene: .; CDR3 DNA: TGTGCCAGCAGCTTGGGCTTTTCGAACGCTGGAAACACCATATATTTT; CDR3 protein: CASSLGFSNAGNTIYF
J gene: TRBJ2-3; V gene: TRBV5-5; CDR3 length: 16; D gene: TRBD1; CDR3 DNA: TGTGCCAGCAGCTTGACAGGACAGGGTTCGTTAGATACGCAGTATTTT; CDR3 protein: CASSLTGQGSLDTQYF